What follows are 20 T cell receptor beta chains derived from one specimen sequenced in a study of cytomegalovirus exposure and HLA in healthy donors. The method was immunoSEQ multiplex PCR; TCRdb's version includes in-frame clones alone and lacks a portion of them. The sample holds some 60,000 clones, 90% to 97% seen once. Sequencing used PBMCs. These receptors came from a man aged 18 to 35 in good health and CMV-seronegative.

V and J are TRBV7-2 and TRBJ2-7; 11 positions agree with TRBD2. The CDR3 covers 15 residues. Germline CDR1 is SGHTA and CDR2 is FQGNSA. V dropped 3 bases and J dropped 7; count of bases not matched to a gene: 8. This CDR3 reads CASSLGSGRALEQYF. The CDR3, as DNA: TGTGCCAGCAGCTTGGGTAGCGGGAGGGCGCTTGAGCAGTACTTC.

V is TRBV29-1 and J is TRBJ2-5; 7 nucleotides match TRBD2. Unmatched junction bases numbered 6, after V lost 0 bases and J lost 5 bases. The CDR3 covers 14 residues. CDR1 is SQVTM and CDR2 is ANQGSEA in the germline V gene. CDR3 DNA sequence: TGCAGCGTTGAAGATCGAGGGCGGGGGGAGACCCAGTACTTC. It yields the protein CSVEDRGRGETQYF.

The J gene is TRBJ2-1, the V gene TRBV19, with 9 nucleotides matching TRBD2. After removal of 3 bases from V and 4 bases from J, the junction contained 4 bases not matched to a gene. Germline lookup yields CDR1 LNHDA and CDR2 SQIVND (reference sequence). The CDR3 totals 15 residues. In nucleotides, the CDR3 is TGTGCCAGTAGTATTAGTCTAGCGGGGTACAATGAGCAGTTCTTC. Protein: CASSISLAGYNEQFF.

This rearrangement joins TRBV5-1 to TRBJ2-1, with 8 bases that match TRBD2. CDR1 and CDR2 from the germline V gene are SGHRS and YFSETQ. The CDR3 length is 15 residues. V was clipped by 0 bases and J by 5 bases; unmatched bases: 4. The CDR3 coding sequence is TGCGCCAGCAGCTTGGCTCGCGGGAGGAACAATGAGCAGTTCTTC. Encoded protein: CASSLARGRNNEQFF.

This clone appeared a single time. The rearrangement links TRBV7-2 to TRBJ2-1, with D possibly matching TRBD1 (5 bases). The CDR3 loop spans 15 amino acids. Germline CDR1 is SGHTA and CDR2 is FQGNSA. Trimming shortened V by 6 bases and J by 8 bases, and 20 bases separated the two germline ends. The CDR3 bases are TGTGCCAGCAGTCAAGCGTGGACACGAAGCTATGAGCAGTTCTTC. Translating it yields CASSQAWTRSYEQFF.

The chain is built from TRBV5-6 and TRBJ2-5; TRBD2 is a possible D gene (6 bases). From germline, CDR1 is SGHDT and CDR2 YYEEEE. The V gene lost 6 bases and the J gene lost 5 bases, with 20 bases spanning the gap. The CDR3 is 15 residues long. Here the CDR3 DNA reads TGTGCCAGCACCCCGGTCGGGGGAGATAGGGAGACCCAGTACTTC. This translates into CASTPVGGDRETQYF.

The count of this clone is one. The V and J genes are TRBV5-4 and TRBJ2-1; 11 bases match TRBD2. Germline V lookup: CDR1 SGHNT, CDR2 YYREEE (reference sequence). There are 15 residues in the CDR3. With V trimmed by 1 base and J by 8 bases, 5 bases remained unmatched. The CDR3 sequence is CASSLFSGRAYEQFF. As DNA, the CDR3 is TGTGCCAGCAGCTTGTTTAGCGGGAGGGCCTATGAGCAGTTCTTC.

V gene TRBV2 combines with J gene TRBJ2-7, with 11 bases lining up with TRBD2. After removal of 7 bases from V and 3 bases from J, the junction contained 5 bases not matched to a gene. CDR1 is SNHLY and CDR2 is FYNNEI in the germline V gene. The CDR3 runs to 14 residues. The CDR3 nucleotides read TGTGCCAGCATAAGTCTAGCGGGAGGCTACGAGCAGTACTTC. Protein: CASISLAGGYEQYF.

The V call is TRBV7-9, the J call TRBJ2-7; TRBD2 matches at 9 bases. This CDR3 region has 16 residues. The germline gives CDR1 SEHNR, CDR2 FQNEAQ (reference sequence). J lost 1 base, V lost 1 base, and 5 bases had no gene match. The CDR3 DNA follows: TGTGCCAGCAGCTTAGTGAGGACTAGCGATTCCTACGAGCAGTACTTC. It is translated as CASSLVRTSDSYEQYF.

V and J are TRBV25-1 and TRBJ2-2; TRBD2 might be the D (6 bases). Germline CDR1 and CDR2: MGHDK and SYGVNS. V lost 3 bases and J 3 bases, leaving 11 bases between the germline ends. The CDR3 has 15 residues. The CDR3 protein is CASSEGGRDTGELFF. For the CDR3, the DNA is TGTGCCAGCAGTGAGGGGGGTCGGGACACCGGGGAGCTGTTTTTT. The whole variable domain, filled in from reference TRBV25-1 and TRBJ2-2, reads EADIYQTPRYLVIGTGKKITLECSQTMGHDKMYWYQQDPGMELHLIHYSYGVNSTEKGDLSSESTVSRIRTEHFPLTLESARPSHTSQYLCASSEGGRDTGELFFGEGSRLTVL.

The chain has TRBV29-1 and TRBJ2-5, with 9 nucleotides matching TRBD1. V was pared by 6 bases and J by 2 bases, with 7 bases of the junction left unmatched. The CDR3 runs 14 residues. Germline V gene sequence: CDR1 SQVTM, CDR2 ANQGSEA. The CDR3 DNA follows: TGCAGCGTACCTCCGGGACAGGGACAAGAGACCCAGTACTTC. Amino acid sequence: CSVPPGQGQETQYF.

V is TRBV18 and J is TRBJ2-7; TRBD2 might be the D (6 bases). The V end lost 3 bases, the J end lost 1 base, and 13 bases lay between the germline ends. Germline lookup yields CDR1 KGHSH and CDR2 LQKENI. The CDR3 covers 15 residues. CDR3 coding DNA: TGTGCCAGCTCACCCGCCGGGACTCAGTCCTACGAGCAGTACTTC. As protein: CASSPAGTQSYEQYF.

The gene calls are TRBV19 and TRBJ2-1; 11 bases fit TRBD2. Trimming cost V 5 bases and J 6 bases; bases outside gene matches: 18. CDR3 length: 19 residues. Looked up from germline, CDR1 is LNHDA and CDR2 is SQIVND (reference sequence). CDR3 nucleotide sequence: TGTGCCAGTAGTCTGGGGGGGACTAGCGGCAGTCTCCCTGTCAATGAGCAGTTCTTC. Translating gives CASSLGGTSGSLPVNEQFF.

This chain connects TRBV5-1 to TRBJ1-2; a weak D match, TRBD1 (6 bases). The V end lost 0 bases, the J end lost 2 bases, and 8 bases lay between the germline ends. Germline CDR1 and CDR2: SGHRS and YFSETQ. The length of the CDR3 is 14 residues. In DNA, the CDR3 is TGCGCCAGCAGCTTGGATCAGGGGAACTATGGCTACACCTTC. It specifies CASSLDQGNYGYTF.

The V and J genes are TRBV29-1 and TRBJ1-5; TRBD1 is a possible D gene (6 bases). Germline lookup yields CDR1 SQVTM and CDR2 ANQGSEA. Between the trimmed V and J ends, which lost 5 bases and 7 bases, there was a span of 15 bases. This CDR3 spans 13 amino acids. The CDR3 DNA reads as TGCAGCGTTCCCAGGGGTCCCGGGCAGCCCCAGCATTTT. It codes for CSVPRGPGQPQHF.

The CDR3 spells CASSWTDRRETQYF. CDR3 DNA sequence: TGTGCCAGCAGCTGGACGGACAGGAGGGAGACCCAGTACTTC. The chain combines TRBV11-2 with TRBJ2-5; 7 bases line up with TRBD1. Losses at the gene ends were 4 bases for V and 5 bases for J; bases not matched to a gene: 7. This CDR3 is 14 amino acids long. Germline CDR1 reads SGHAT; CDR2 reads FQNNGV.

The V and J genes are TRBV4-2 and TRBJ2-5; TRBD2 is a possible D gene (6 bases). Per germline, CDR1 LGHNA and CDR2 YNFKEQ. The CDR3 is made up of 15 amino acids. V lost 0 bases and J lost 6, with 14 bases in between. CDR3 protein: CASSQDSGSGKTQYF. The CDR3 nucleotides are TGTGCCAGCAGCCAAGATTCAGGTAGCGGTAAGACCCAGTACTTC.

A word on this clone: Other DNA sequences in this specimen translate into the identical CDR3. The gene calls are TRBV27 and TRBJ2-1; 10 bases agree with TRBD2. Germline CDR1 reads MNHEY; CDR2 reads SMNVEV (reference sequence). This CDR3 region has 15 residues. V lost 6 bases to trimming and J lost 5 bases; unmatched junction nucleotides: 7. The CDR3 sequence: CASSFGLAENNEQFF. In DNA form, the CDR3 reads TGTGCCAGCAGCTTTGGACTAGCGGAGAACAATGAGCAGTTCTTC.

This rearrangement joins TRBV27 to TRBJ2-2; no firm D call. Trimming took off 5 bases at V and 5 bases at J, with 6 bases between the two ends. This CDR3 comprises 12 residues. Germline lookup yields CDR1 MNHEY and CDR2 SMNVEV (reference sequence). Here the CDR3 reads CASSPITGELFF. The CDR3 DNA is TGTGCCAGCAGTCCCATTACCGGGGAGCTGTTTTTT.

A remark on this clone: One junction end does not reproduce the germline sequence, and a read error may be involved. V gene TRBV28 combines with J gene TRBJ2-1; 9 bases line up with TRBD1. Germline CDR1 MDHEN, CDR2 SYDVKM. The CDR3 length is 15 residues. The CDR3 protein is CASSSTGGSDNEQFF. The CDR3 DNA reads TGTGCCAGCAGTAGTACAGGGGGCTCCGACAATGAGCAGTTCTTC.